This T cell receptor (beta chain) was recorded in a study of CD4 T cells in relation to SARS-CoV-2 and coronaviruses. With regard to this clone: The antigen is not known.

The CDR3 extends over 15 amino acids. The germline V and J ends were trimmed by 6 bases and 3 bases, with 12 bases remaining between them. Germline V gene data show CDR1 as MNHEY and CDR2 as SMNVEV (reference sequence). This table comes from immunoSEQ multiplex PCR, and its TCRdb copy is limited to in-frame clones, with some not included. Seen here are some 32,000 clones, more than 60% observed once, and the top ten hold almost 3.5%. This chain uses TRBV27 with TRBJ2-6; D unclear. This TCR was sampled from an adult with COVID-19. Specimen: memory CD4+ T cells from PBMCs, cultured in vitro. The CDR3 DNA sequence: TGTGCCAGCAGGGAAACTGGGGTTGGGGCCAACGTCCTGACTTTC. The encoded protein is CASRETGVGANVLTF.